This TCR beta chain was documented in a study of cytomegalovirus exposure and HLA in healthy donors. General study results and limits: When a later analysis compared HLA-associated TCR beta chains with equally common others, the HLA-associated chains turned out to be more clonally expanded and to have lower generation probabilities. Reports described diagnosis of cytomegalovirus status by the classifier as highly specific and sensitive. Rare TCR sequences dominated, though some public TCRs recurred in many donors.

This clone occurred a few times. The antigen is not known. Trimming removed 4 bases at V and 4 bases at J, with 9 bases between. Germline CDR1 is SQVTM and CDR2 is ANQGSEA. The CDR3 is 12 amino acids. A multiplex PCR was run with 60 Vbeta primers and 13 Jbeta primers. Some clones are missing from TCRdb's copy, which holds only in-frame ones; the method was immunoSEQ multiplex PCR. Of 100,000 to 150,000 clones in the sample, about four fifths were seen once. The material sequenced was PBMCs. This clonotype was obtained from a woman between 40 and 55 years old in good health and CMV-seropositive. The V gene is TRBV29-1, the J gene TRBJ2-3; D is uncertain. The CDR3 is CSVGTEADTQYF. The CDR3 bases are TGCAGCGTTGGAACTGAAGCAGATACGCAGTATTTT.